This record concerns one T cell receptor (beta chain) sequence. The antigen remains unidentified. Germline assignment: CDR1 MNHEY and CDR2 SVGEGT. The CDR3 is 13 residues long. Trimming cost V 2 bases and J 9 bases, with 11 bases left between them. The sample comes from a study of T cells after yellow fever vaccination. General study points: The secondary response showed a weaker magnitude and a faster peak, day 5 versus 15.

TCRdb ran MiXCR on the 5' RACE reads and lists one entry per CDR3 protein. There are about 350,000 distinct CDR3 sequences in the sample; about 7.8% occur only once, and approximately 18% lies in the top ten. Sequenced material: PBMCs, taken around 45 days after the first yellow fever vaccination. The receptor was isolated from a man younger than 30 who received the YFV17D yellow fever vaccine. V and J are TRBV6-2 or TRBV6-3 and TRBJ1-5; a weak D match, TRBD1 (5 bases). The CDR3 sequence is CASSYGAWVPQHF. The CDR3 bases are TGTGCCAGCAGTTACGGGGCCTGGGTGCCCCAGCATTTT.